This TCR beta chain was found in a study of blood T cell repertoires in COVID-19. Authors' data handling: Counts of nucleated cells, estimated from reference gene primer amplification, were obtained. Here immunoSEQ multiplex PCR was the method, and the copy in TCRdb shows in-frame clones only, minus some. The V and J calls and clone size were taken over from that table, and D and trimming were inferred from the DNA. The repertoire holds 110,000 or so clones, with over 75% as singletons. Trimming removed 6 bases from V and 8 bases from J, with 13 bases in between. The CDR3 loop spans 12 amino acids. Germline CDR1 reads SSHAT; CDR2 reads FNYEAQ (reference sequence).

The gene calls are TRBV7-7 and TRBJ1-1, with a tentative D call TRBD1 (5 bases). This clonotype was sampled from a man in his fifties or sixties with acute or convalescent COVID-19. The sequenced material came from peripheral blood. The CDR3 is CASRSPGGEAFF. The CDR3 bases are TGTGCCAGCAGGTCGCCGGGGGGAGAAGCTTTCTTT.